The 11 T cell receptor beta chains in this list originate from one sample, sequenced in a study of cytomegalovirus exposure and HLA in healthy donors. The primer mix had 60 Vbeta and 13 Jbeta primers. Method: immunoSEQ multiplex PCR; TCRdb's copy keeps in-frame clones and lacks some. This repertoire shows 150,000 to 200,000 clones, around 72% found once; its top ten account for 7%. The specimen was PBMCs. These TCRs come from a woman aged 40 to 50 in good health and CMV-seropositive.

The chain employs TRBV5-1 and TRBJ2-1; weak D call: TRBD2 (6 bases). The germline CDR1 and CDR2 sequences are SGHRS and YFSETQ. There are 12 residues in the CDR3. Trimming pared 7 bases from V and 3 bases from J, leaving 8 bases between. The DNA of the CDR3 is TGCGCCAGCGCGCGGGACTACAATGAGCAGTTCTTC. Its protein is CASARDYNEQFF.

CDR3 amino acids: CASSKCCSGGRETGELFF. Here the CDR3 DNA reads TGTGCCAGCAGCAAATGTTGTTCGGGGGGAAGAGAAACCGGGGAGCTGTTTTTT. The rearrangement uses TRBV21-1 and TRBJ2-2; the table's D call, TRBD2, has no DNA check behind it. TRBV21-1 is a documented pseudogene. The CDR3 length is 18 residues.

This rearrangement joins TRBV6-6 to TRBJ2-2; maybe TRBD1 (5 bases). The length of the CDR3 is 13 residues. The V gene lost 2 bases and the J gene lost 7 bases, with 8 bases spanning the gap. The germline gives CDR1 MNHNY, CDR2 SVGAGI (reference sequence). The CDR3 spells CASSYRGNGELFF. As DNA, the CDR3 is TGTGCCAGCAGTTACAGGGGTAACGGGGAGCTGTTTTTT.

The chain has TRBV5-6 and TRBJ1-6; 9 positions agree with TRBD1. Unmatched junction bases numbered 6, after V lost 0 bases and J lost 8 bases. The CDR3 spans 16 residues. Germline CDR1 reads SGHDT; CDR2 reads YYEEEE. The CDR3, as DNA: TGTGCCAGCAGCTTGGGTAACAGGGGGCAGGATTCACCCCTCCACTTT. This codes for CASSLGNRGQDSPLHF.

Concerning this clone itself: One junction end disagrees with the germline gene, perhaps due to a read error. The chain combines TRBV11-2 with TRBJ2-3, with TRBD2 matching over 13 bases. Germline V gene data show CDR1 as SGHAT and CDR2 as FQNNGV. The CDR3 totals 12 residues. The CDR3 DNA reads TGTGCCAGCAGCTTTTCCGGGACTAGCGGGGTTTTT. Its translation: CASSFSGTSGVF.

The genes are TRBV5-4 and TRBJ1-1; TRBD1 matches at 10 bases. The CDR3 has 13 amino acids. Per the germline V gene, CDR1 is SGHNT and CDR2 is YYREEE (reference sequence). V gave up 3 bases and J gave up 8 bases; unmatched junction bases: 4. The CDR3 reads CASSWDRGSEAFF. CDR3 DNA sequence: TGTGCCAGCAGCTGGGACAGGGGCTCCGAAGCTTTCTTT.

In this sample, this clone turned up once. The CDR3 DNA sequence: TGTGCCAGCAAGGCAGGGGGATACACTGAAGCTTTCTTT. Translated, it gives CASKAGGYTEAFF. The rearrangement joins TRBV27 to TRBJ1-1; 7 bases match TRBD1. V shed 7 bases, J shed 3 bases, and the junction held 5 bases outside the gene matches. The CDR3 contains 13 residues. Germline loops: CDR1 MNHEY, CDR2 SMNVEV (reference sequence).

Comments on this clone: This CDR3 is also generated by other DNA sequences in the sample. This chain uses TRBV13 with TRBJ2-5; TRBD1 might be the D (5 bases). Germline CDR1 reads PRHDT; CDR2 reads FYEKMQ (reference sequence). This CDR3 has 14 residues. Trimming removed 0 bases from V and 4 bases from J, with 9 bases in between. The CDR3 DNA is TGTGCCAGCAGCTTAGGGCAGGGCGGAGAGACCCAGTACTTC. Its translation is CASSLGQGGETQYF.

J is TRBJ2-3 and V is TRBV7-6, with TRBD1 matching 7 bases. The CDR3 sequence is 16 residues long. In germline, CDR1 is SGHVS, CDR2 FNYEAQ. Losses at the gene ends were 1 base for V and 2 bases for J; bases not matched to a gene: 6. CDR3 sequence reads: CASSLGQGFATDTQYF. CDR3 coding DNA: TGTGCCAGCAGCTTAGGACAGGGTTTTGCCACAGATACGCAGTATTTT.

This chain connects TRBV4-3 to TRBJ2-1; no definite D call. V lost 1 base and J 4 bases, leaving 11 bases between the germline ends. The CDR3 contains 15 residues. Germline V gives CDR1 LGHNA, CDR2 YSLEER. Here the CDR3 DNA reads TGCGCCAGCAGCCAAGGATATGCCGGGTACAATGAGCAGTTCTTC. As protein: CASSQGYAGYNEQFF.

V and J are TRBV5-6 and TRBJ2-5; no clear D. TRBJ2-7 matches the DNA end more closely, so the J call is doubtful. Germline assignment: CDR1 SGHDT and CDR2 YYEEEE. The CDR3 totals 14 residues. CDR3 protein: CASSPGSGFYEQYF. The CDR3 DNA reads as TGTGCCAGCAGCCCCGGCTCAGGATTCTACGAGCAGTACTTC.